This T cell receptor (beta chain) came from a study of T-cell reconstitution after alpha-beta-depleted transplantation in children. General study results and limits: Surviving recipient cells, namely T cells and thymic progenitors, were the source of high day-60 TCRbeta diversity in some patients. T-cell counts and diversity were attributed mostly to newly produced T cells one year after transplant. Alpha-beta T cells present about two months after transplant were reported to originate from several hundred expanded graft clones.

This clonotype turned up a few times. Its antigen is not known. Preparation of the TCRbeta library involved a method that used unique molecular identifiers. TCRdb recomputed calls from the PCR reads with MiXCR, one row per CDR3 protein. The table has approximately 500,000 distinct CDR3 sequences, roughly a tenth seen once. Trimming took off 5 bases at V and 5 bases at J, with 13 bases between the two ends. CDR3 length: 14 residues. The germline V gene has CDR1 DFQATT and CDR2 SNEGSKA (reference sequence). The origin of this receptor is a child aged 2-15 years with inherited bone marrow failure, due to receive a stem cell transplant. The rearrangement links TRBV20-1 to TRBJ1-6; possibly TRBD1 for D (5 bases). This material consisted of PBMCs, taken before TCRalphabeta/CD19-depleted stem cell transplant. CDR3 sequence: CSAGRGGDNSPLHF. CDR3 DNA sequence: TGCAGTGCTGGCCGTGGAGGGGATAATTCACCCCTCCACTTT.